One T cell receptor beta chain is described in this entry. The sample originates from a study of shared T cell receptors in the human thymus. Germline values: CDR1 MNHNY, CDR2 SVGAGI (reference sequence). Losses at the gene ends were 4 bases for V and 4 bases for J; bases not matched to a gene: 9. The CDR3 runs to 15 residues. TCRdb's table, derived via immunoSEQ multiplex PCR, lists solely in-frame clones and lacks some. The table lists approximately 660,000 clones, 88% of them singletons. The sample was also linked to a second study, of human thymus T cells. Turning to that study: Thymus was obtained from resections taken during corrective heart surgery.

This sequence joins TRBV6-6 and TRBJ1-2; TRBD1 matches 7 bases. This receptor was obtained from a boy younger than two with a congenital heart defect. Material for sequencing was thymocytes. CDR3 loop: CASSSQGELVYGYTF. DNA of the CDR3: TGTGCCAGCAGTTCGCAGGGGGAACTTGTCTATGGCTACACCTTC.